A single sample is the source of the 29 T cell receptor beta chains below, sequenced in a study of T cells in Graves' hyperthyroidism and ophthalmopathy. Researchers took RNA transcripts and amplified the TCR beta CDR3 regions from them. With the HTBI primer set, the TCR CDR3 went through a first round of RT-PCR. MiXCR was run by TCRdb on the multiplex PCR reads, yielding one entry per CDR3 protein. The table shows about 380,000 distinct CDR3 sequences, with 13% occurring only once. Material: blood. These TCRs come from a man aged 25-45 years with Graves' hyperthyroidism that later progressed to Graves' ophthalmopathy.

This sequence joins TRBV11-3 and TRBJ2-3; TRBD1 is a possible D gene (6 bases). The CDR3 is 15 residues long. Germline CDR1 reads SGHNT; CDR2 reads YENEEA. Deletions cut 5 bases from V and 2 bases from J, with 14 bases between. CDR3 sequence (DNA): TGTGCCAGCAGCCCCACGAGGGGGACCACAGATACGCAGTATTTT. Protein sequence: CASSPTRGTTDTQYF.

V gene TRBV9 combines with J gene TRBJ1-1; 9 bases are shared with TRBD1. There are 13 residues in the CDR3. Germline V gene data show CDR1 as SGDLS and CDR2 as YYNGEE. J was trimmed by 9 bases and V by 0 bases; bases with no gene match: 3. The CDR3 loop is CASSVAGTGQAFF. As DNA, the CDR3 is TGTGCCAGCAGCGTAGCTGGGACAGGGCAAGCTTTCTTT.

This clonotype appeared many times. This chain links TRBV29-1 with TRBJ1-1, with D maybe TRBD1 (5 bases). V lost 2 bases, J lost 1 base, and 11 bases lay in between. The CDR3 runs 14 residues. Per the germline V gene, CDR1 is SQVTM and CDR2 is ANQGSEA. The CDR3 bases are TGCAGCGTTGAAAGAGGGGCAGGGAACACTGAAGCTTTCTTT. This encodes CSVERGAGNTEAFF.

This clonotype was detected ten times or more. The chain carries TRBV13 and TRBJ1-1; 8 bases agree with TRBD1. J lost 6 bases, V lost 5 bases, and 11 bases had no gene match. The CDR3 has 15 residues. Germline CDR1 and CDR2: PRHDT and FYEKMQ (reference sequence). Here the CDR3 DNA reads TGTGCCAGCAGCCAGTGGACAGGGATGTTAGCTGAAGCTTTCTTT. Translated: CASSQWTGMLAEAFF.

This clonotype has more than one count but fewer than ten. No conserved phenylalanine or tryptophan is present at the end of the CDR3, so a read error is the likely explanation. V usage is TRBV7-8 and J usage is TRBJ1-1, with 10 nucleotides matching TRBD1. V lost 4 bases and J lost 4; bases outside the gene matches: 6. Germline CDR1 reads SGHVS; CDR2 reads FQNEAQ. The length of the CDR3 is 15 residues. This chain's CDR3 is CASSSGQGGFTEAFL. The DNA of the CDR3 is TGTGCCAGCAGCTCTGGACAGGGGGGGTTCACTGAAGCTTTCCTT.

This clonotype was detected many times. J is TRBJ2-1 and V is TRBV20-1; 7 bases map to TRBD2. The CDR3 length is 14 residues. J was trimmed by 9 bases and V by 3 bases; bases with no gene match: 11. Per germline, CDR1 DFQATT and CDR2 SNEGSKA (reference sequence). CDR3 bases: TGCAGTGCTAGGGGGGGGGGGACCCCCACTGAGCAGTTCTTC. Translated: CSARGGGTPTEQFF.

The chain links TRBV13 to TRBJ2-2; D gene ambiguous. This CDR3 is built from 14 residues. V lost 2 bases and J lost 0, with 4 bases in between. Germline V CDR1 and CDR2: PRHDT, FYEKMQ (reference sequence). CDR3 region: CASSLNSNTGELFF. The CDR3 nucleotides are TGTGCCAGCAGCTTAAACTCGAACACCGGGGAGCTGTTTTTT.

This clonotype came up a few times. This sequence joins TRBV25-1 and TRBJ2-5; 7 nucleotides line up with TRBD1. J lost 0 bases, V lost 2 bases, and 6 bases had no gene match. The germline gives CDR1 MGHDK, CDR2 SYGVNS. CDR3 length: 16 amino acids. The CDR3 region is CASSERRTGDQETQYF. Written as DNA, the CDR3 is TGTGCCAGCAGTGAAAGAAGGACAGGAGACCAAGAGACCCAGTACTTC.

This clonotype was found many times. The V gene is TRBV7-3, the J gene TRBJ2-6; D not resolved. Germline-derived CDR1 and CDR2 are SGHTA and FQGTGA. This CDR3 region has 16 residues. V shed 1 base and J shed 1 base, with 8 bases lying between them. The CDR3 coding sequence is TGTGCCAGCAGCTTAAGTGTAGTTTCTGGGGCCAACGTCCTGACTTTC. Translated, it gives CASSLSVVSGANVLTF.

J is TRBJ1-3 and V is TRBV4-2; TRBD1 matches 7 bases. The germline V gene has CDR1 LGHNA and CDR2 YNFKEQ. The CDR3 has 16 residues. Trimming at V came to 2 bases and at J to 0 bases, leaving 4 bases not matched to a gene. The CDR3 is CASSQWDRHSGNTIYF. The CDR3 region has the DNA TGTGCCAGCAGCCAATGGGACAGACACTCTGGAAACACCATATATTTT.

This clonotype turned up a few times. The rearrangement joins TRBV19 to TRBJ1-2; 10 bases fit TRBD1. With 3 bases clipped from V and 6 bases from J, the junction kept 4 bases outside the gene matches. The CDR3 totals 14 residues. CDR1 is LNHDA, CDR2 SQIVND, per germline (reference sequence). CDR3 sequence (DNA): TGTGCCAGTAGTATCCGAGACAGGGGGCATGGCTACACCTTC. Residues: CASSIRDRGHGYTF.

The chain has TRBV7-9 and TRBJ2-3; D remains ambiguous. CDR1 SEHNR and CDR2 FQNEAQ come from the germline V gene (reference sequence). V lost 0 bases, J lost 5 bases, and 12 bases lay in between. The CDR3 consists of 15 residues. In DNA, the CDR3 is TGTGCCAGCAGCTTAGCTGCATGGGCTAGAGATACGCAGTATTTT. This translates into CASSLAAWARDTQYF.

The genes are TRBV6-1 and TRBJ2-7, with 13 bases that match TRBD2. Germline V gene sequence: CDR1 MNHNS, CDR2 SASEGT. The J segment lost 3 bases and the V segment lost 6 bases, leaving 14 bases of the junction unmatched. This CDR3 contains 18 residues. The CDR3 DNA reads TGTGCCAGCAGAAAGACTAGCGGGGGGTACTTTTCTGGCTACGAGCAGTACTTC. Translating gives CASRKTSGGYFSGYEQYF.

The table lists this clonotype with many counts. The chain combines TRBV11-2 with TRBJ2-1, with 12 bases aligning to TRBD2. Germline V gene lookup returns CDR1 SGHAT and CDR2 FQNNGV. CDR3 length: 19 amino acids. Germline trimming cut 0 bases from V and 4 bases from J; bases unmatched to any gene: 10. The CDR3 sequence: CASSLERSASGGAYNEQFF. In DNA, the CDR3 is TGTGCCAGCAGCTTAGAGAGGTCGGCTAGCGGGGGGGCGTACAATGAGCAGTTCTTC.

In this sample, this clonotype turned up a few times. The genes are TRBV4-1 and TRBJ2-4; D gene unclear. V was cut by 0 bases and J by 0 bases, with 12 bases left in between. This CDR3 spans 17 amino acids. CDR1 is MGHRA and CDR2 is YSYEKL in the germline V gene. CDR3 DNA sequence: TGCGCCAGCAGCCAAGAAGCTACATCATTAGCCAAAAACATTCAGTACTTC. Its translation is CASSQEATSLAKNIQYF.

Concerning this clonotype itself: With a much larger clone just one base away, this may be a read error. The CDR3 bases are TGCAGTGCTACGGGCAACAATCAGCCCCAGCGTTTT. Translation gives CSATGNNQPQRF. V gene TRBV20-1 combines with J gene TRBJ1-5; D ambiguous. CDR1 is DFQATT and CDR2 is SNEGSKA in the germline V gene (reference sequence). CDR3 size: 12 residues.

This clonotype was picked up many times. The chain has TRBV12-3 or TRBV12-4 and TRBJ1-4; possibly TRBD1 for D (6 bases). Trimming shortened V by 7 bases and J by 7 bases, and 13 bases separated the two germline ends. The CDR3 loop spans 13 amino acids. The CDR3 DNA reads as TGTGCCAGCACCAATGGGGGGGCTGAAAAACTGTTTTTT. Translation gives CASTNGGAEKLFF.

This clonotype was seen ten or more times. CDR3 loop: CASSSTTEAFF. The CDR3 DNA reads TGTGCCAGCAGTTCCACCACTGAAGCTTTCTTT. The chain combines TRBV6-1 with TRBJ1-1; no clear D. This CDR3 has 11 residues. Germline-derived CDR1 and CDR2 are MNHNS and SASEGT. The V end was cut by 5 bases, the J end by 4 bases, with 5 bases between.

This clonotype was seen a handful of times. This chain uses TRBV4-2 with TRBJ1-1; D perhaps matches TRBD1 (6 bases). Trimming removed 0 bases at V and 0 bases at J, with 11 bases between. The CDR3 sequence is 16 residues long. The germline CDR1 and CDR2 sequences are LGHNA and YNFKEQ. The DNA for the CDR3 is TGTGCCAGCAGCCAAGAAGGACAGATCATGAACACTGAAGCTTTCTTT. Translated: CASSQEGQIMNTEAFF.

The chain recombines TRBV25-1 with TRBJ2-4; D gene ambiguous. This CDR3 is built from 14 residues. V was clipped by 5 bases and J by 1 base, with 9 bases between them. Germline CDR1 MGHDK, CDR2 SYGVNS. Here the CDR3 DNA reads TGTGCCAGCAGTAAAAACGGGGCCAAAAACATTCAGTACTTC. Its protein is CASSKNGAKNIQYF. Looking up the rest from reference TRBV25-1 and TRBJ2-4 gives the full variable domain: EADIYQTPRYLVIGTGKKITLECSQTMGHDKMYWYQQDPGMELHLIHYSYGVNSTEKGDLSSESTVSRIRTEHFPLTLESARPSHTSQYLCASSKNGAKNIQYFGAGTRLSVL.

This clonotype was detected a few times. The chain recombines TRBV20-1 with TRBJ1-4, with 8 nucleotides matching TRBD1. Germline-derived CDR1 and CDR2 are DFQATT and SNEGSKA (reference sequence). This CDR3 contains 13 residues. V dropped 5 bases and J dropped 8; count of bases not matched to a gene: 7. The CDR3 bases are TGCAGTGCTCTACAGGGGGTGGGCGAAAAACTGTTTTTT. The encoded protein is CSALQGVGEKLFF.

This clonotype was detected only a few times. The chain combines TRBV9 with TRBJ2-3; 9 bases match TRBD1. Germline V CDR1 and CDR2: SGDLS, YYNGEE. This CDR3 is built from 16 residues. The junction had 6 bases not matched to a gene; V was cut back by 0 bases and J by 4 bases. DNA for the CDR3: TGTGCCAGCAGCGTAGGCGGGACAGGGAAGGCAGATACGCAGTATTTT. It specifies CASSVGGTGKADTQYF.

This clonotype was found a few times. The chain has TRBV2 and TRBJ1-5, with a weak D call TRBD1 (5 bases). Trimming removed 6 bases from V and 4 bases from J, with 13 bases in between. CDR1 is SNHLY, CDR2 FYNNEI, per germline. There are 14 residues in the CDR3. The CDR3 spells CASSAFGGNQPQHF. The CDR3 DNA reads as TGTGCCAGCAGCGCTTTCGGGGGGAATCAGCCCCAGCATTTT.

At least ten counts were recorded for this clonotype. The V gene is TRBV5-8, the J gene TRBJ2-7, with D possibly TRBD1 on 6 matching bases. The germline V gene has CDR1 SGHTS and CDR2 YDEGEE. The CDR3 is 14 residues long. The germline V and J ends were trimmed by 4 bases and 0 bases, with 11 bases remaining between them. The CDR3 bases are TGTGCCAGCAGCGGGACAAGGAGCTCCTACGAGCAGTACTTC. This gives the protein CASSGTRSSYEQYF.

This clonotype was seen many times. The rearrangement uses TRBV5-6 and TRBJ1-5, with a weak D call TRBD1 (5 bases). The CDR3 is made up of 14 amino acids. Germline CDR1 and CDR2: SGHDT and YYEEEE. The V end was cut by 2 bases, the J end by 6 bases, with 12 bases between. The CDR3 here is CASSFEGGGQPQHF. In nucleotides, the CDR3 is TGTGCCAGCAGCTTCGAGGGCGGGGGTCAGCCCCAGCATTTT.

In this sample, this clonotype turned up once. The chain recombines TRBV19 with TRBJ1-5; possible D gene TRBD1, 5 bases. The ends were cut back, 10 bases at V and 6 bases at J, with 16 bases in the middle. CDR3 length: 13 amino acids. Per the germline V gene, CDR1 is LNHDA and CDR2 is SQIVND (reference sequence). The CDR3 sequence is CATSSVRGQPQHF. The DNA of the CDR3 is TGTGCCACCTCAAGCGTTAGGGGTCAGCCCCAGCATTTT. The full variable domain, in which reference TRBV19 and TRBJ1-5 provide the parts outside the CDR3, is DGGITQSPKYLFRKEGQNVTLSCEQNLNHDAMYWYRQDPGQGLRLIYYSQIVNDFQKGDIAEGYSVSREKKESFPLTVTSAQKNPTAFYLCATSSVRGQPQHFGDGTRLSIL.

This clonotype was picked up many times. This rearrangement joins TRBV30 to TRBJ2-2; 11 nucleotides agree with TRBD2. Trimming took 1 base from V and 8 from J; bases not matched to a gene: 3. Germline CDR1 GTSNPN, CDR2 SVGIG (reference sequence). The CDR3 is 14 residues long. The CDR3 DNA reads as TGTGCCTGGAGTGGACTAGCGGGGAGAGGGGAGCTGTTTTTT. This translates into CAWSGLAGRGELFF.

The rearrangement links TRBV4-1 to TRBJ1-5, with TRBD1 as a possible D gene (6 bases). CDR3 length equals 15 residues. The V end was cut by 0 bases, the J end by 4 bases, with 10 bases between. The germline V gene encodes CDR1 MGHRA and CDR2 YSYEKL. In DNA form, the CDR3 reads TGCGCCAGCAGCCAAGAACAGGGCCCGAATCAGCCCCAGCATTTT. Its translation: CASSQEQGPNQPQHF.

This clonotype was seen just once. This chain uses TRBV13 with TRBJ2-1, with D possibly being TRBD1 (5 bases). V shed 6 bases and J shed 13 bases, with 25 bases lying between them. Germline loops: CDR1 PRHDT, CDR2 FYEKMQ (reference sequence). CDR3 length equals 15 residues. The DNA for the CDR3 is TGTGCCAGCAGTTTTTTGGGGAACGTGTTGGACATTCAGTTCTTC. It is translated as CASSFLGNVLDIQFF.